This TCR beta chain was sequenced during a study of blood T cell repertoires in COVID-19. In the study overall: Specimens from acute and convalescent COVID-19 originated in the United States, Italy and Spain.

Original handling: Amplified reference gene primers provided the basis for estimating nucleated cell counts. The assay was immunoSEQ multiplex PCR, and TCRdb's table has in-frame clones only and misses some. V and J calls and clone size follow that table, whereas D and trimming were derived from the DNA. The profile covers fewer than 45,000 clones, with around 80% appearing a single time and under 2% taken by the ten largest. The Seattle patients, enrolled during active infection, were followed longitudinally. Source material: peripheral blood. This TCR was sampled from a man in his sixties with COVID-19, enrolled during active disease.

In nucleotides, the CDR3 is TGTGCCAGTAGTGACAGGACGTGGACAGATACGCAGTATTTT. Translating it yields CASSDRTWTDTQYF. The chain has TRBV19 and TRBJ2-3, with TRBD1 as a possible D gene (6 bases). Trimming removed 5 bases at V and 3 bases at J, with 12 bases between. Germline CDR1 is LNHDA and CDR2 is SQIVND (reference sequence). The CDR3 runs to 14 residues.